The clone carrying this TCR beta chain has a count of ten or more. As yet, its antigen is unknown. This sample is part of a study of T cells in Graves' hyperthyroidism and ophthalmopathy. Overall study context: The authors collected peripheral blood at initial diagnosis, before any treatment.

V was trimmed by 10 bases and J by 5 bases, leaving 15 bases between them. The V gene's germline CDR1 is MDHEN and CDR2 SYDVKM. The CDR3 extends over 13 amino acids. For ophthalmopathy patients, the Clinical Activity Score was at least 3 and the NOSPECS grade at least 4; duration was under 3 months. Study-level results: From stable hyperthyroidism, ophthalmopathy was set apart by a 13 V-J model.

RNA transcripts provided the source from which TCR beta CDR3 regions were amplified. Researchers ran a first-round RT-PCR on the TCR CDR3 using the HTBI primer set. One entry per CDR3 protein results from TCRdb running MiXCR on the multiplex PCR reads. This sample has 490,000 or so distinct CDR3 sequences, with around a fifth found just once. Sequenced: blood. This TCR was sampled from a woman aged 70-85 years with Graves' ophthalmopathy. The gene calls are TRBV28 and TRBJ1-5; D may be TRBD1 (5 bases). CDR3 residues: CATIPGGDQPQHF. CDR3 in DNA: TGTGCCACTATCCCCGGGGGAGATCAGCCCCAGCATTTT.